The rows below give T cell receptor beta chains drawn from one sample of a study of blood T cells in healthy people across ages. Via MiXCR, TCRdb re-called the 5' RACE reads, giving one row per CDR3 protein. The repertoire holds more than 500,000 distinct CDR3 sequences, with 25% to 30% as singletons. The sample consisted of blood. The receptors here all came from a woman aged 70-85 years in good health. CDR3s include the opening cysteine and the closing phenylalanine or tryptophan. Clone sizes are given selectively: once, few, many, or a class where the clone is expanded.

clone_size	v_call	j_call	cdr3_aa
.	TRBV7-9	TRBJ1-1	CASSLRRGLNTEAFF
.	TRBV7-2	TRBJ2-7	CASSYGGGVRERYF
few	TRBV21-1	TRBJ1-2	CASRLGRGGYTF
.	TRBV6-4	TRBJ1-4	CATRRQGGEKLFF
.	TRBV4-3	TRBJ2-1	CASSPEAGGIRNEQFF
.	TRBV25-1	TRBJ2-7	CASSTGNEQYF
few	TRBV29-1	TRBJ1-2	CSAGTGVGGYAF
.	TRBV20-1	TRBJ1-4	CSARDQANEKLFF
few	TRBV6-2/TRBV6-3	TRBJ1-6	CASRLGGVSYNSPLHF
.	TRBV9	TRBJ1-4	CASSLGGDRINEKLFF
few	TRBV7-2	TRBJ2-1	CASSGTVNNEQFF
.	TRBV29-1	TRBJ2-3	CSVEGVGDSTDTQYF
.	TRBV12-3/TRBV12-4	TRBJ2-3	CASQSGTSVTDTQYF
.	TRBV20-1	TRBJ1-4	CSARDTRRTEREKLFF
.	TRBV29-1	TRBJ2-6	CSVNPGQGAGGANVLTF
.	TRBV7-3	TRBJ2-5	CASSRARGSNQETQYF
few	TRBV7-2	TRBJ1-6	CASSWTGADNSPLHF
.	TRBV4-2	TRBJ1-5	CASSPGTGGQPQHF
.	TRBV2	TRBJ2-1	CASSEGYSSYNEQFF
few	TRBV10-3	TRBJ2-7	CAISRVRGEQYF
many	TRBV6-5	TRBJ1-1	CASNKRGDTEAFF
few	TRBV18	TRBJ2-1	CASSPSMYGGAAVNEQFF
few	TRBV12-3/TRBV12-4	TRBJ1-5	CASSLSRGDYSNQPQHF
.	TRBV6-5	TRBJ2-5	CASSSGPGGSETQYF
few	TRBV18	TRBJ1-5	CASSQAGGEAQHF
.	TRBV18	TRBJ2-3	CASSPSEGLDTQYF